Reported below is one TCR beta chain. This clone was recorded many times. The target of this receptor is not known. It has no much larger one-base neighbor in the sample; base qualities were not kept. The sample belongs to a study of sequential checkpoint blockade in melanoma (dated by TCRdb to the late 2010s). With regard to the full study: In a 1:1 randomization, patients received either first-line nivolumab then ipilimumab (arm A) or ipilimumab then nivolumab (arm B). DNA from 91 pretreatment melanoma tumor samples underwent TCRbeta immunosequencing. Both trial sequences were followed by maintenance nivolumab. For 20 to 25 patients, matched tumor biopsies were obtained before treatment and at week 13, following single-agent nivolumab (arm A) or ipilimumab (arm B). In roughly 80% of the matched pre- and post-treatment tumor biopsy pairs, both biopsies came from the same lesion. General findings and caveats noted by the study authors: Among patients in the nivolumab-first arm (arm A), tumor TIL clonality before treatment was associated with response (P = .04). Small sample sizes and reduced statistical power limited the analyses of tumor T-cell fraction within each arm. The model for predicting response that combines TCR metrics with mutation burden needs to be validated in larger, independent patient cohorts. Clinical benefit was about 30 times more likely to be achieved by patients whose tumor T-cell fraction and clonality increased by week 13. Tumor T-cell fraction and clonality were found to correlate with PD-L1 staining and CD8+ T-cell counts but not with mutational load.

The immunoSEQ Assay was used to immunosequence TCRbeta CDR3 regions from genomic DNA. Genomic DNA was amplified by bias-controlled multiplex PCR before high-throughput sequencing. The study's own analysis went as follows. To quantify the absolute abundance of each unique TCRbeta CDR3 region, the sequences were collapsed and filtered. Clonality was defined as 1 minus Pielou's evenness and was calculated using productive rearrangements only. Tumor T-cell fraction was calculated by normalizing TCRbeta template counts to usable DNA, which was estimated from several housekeeping genes. A previously published method was used to identify clones whose frequencies were significantly greater in on-treatment samples than in baseline samples. The source is immuneACCESS, and TCRdb retained only in-frame sequences with V and J called. Part of the clones is not carried over; for the studies checked, unresolved V genes explain less than half of this, and the remainder is unexplained. D and trimming were read from the DNA, whereas the V and J calls and clone size are those reported in that table. Counted in this sample were several thousand clones; around a fifth of them appeared once. The top ten clones comprise about 15% of the sample.

Taken from cysteine to phenylalanine, the CDR3 has 15 residues. This entry keeps only the CDR3 DNA: 45 bases, framed from base 1. V loses 2 bases of germline sequence and J loses 0 bases, and the interval between the two ends is 8 bases. Looking up the germline V gene yields CDR1 MNHGY and CDR2 SAAAGT. Sample treatment or condition, as interpreted from the label and publication: randomized to nivolumab then ipilimumab (arm A) or the reverse (arm B). None of the patients in the trial had previously been given DNA-damaging chemotherapy. Samples came from patients with melanoma in CheckMate 064, a randomized, open-label phase II trial of sequential checkpoint blockade. Tumor TCR sequencing used genomic DNA from formalin-fixed paraffin-embedded (FFPE) tissue samples.

Sequencing was performed on tumor tissue (inferred from file names), taken from a patient given nivolumab and ipilimumab in sequence. The chain uses TRBV6-8 and TRBJ1-5, with no confidently assigned D gene. This TCR came from a human patient with melanoma. Some clones in this sample may be carry-over from other donors' samples. The CDR3 protein is CASSYQDGSNQPQHF. The base sequence is TGTGCCAGCAGTTACCAAGACGGTAGCAATCAGCCCCAGCATTTT.